This T cell receptor beta chain was obtained from a study of human T cells and chemical hapten exposure. Each CDR3 protein is one row after TCRdb ran MiXCR on the RACE reads. Of some 98,000 distinct CDR3 sequences listed, under 14% were seen once; the top ten hold 3.1%. This clonotype occurred many times. This CDR3 contains 15 residues. Germline V gives CDR1 DFQATT, CDR2 SNEGSKA (reference sequence). V lost 1 base and J 3 bases, leaving 15 bases between the germline ends. The time point here: pre-sensitization, week 0. Treatment in this sample: therapeutic diphenylcyclopropenone sensitization with weekly scalp DPC.

Sequences were derived from whole blood, sampled in connection with sensitization to the hapten diphenylcyclopropenone (DPC). The chain couples TRBV20-1 to TRBJ1-2; D perhaps matches TRBD1 (5 bases). This clonotype was obtained from an older woman with alopecia areata. Some clones in this sample may be carry-over from other donors' samples. The CDR3, as DNA: TGCAGTGCTAGAGCTCTTGGGGCAGGGTACTATGGCTACACCTTC. This encodes CSARALGAGYYGYTF.